These 6 T cell receptor beta chains share one sample of origin, sequenced in a study of blood T cell repertoires in COVID-19. Clones were sequenced by immunoSEQ multiplex PCR, and TCRdb holds only the in-frame ones, with some missing. Here the sample spans some 350,000 clones, 75% to 90% being singletons. The sequencing input was peripheral blood. The receptors stem from a woman in her forties or fifties with COVID-19, enrolled during active disease.

CDR3 loop: CASSLFEGRQPRNEQFF. The CDR3 DNA follows: TGTGCCAGCAGTTTATTCGAAGGGCGACAGCCTCGCAATGAGCAGTTCTTC. The genes are TRBV27 and TRBJ2-1; weak D call: TRBD1 (5 bases). The germline gives CDR1 MNHEY, CDR2 SMNVEV (reference sequence). The V gene lost 1 base and the J gene lost 6 bases, with 19 bases spanning the gap. The CDR3 runs 17 residues.

The V call is TRBV28, the J call TRBJ1-4; 8 bases fit TRBD1. Germline assignment: CDR1 MDHEN and CDR2 SYDVKM. After removal of 6 bases from V and 0 bases from J, the junction contained 9 bases not matched to a gene. The CDR3 runs 17 residues. The CDR3 loop reads CASSLQGVIATNEKLFF. The CDR3 coding sequence is TGTGCCAGCAGCTTACAGGGGGTTATCGCAACTAATGAAAAACTGTTTTTT.

The V gene is TRBV5-1, the J gene TRBJ2-1; 10 positions agree with TRBD2. This CDR3 is 15 amino acids long. The junction had 8 bases not matched to a gene; V was cut back by 4 bases and J by 7 bases. Germline lookup yields CDR1 SGHRS and CDR2 YFSETQ. CDR3 sequence: CASSITGTSENEQFF. CDR3 DNA: TGCGCCAGCAGCATCACCGGGACTAGCGAGAATGAGCAGTTCTTC.

The J gene is TRBJ1-1, the V gene TRBV15; no clear D. The V gene's germline CDR1 is LNHNV and CDR2 YYDKDF (reference sequence). This CDR3 has 14 residues. Trimming took off 1 base at V and 1 base at J, with 7 bases between the two ends. The CDR3 sequence: CATSRVIQNTEAFF. CDR3 nucleotide sequence: TGTGCCACCAGCAGAGTCATTCAGAACACTGAAGCTTTCTTT.

V and J are TRBV19 and TRBJ1-3, with 7 bases matching TRBD1. This CDR3 comprises 17 residues. V shed 7 bases and J 2 bases; nucleotides not matched to a gene: 14. Looked up from germline, CDR1 is LNHDA and CDR2 is SQIVND (reference sequence). The CDR3 spells CASKSEGALRTGNTIYF. CDR3 nucleotides: TGTGCCAGTAAGTCTGAGGGGGCGCTTAGGACTGGAAACACCATATATTTT.

The chain is built from TRBV29-1 and TRBJ1-2, with 7 positions matching TRBD1. Trimming at V came to 6 bases and at J to 7 bases, leaving 8 bases not matched to a gene. CDR3 length equals 12 residues. The germline V gene encodes CDR1 SQVTM and CDR2 ANQGSEA. The CDR3 sequence: CSVQGGILGYTF. The CDR3 nucleotides read TGCAGCGTGCAGGGGGGCATCCTTGGCTACACCTTC.